The entry below gives a single T cell receptor beta chain sequence along with its context. Its antigen is as yet unknown. Trimming removed 4 bases at V and 3 bases at J, with 12 bases between. Germline CDR1 is SEHNR and CDR2 is FQNEAQ (reference sequence). This CDR3 spans 14 amino acids. These data come from a study of T cell responses to AZD1222 COVID-19 vaccine. Study information: Pooled in the analysis were second doses at about 4 or about 12 weeks. General study findings and limits: Mostly white British, mostly female donors; authors suggested clonal diversity may be underestimated. Receipt of two AZD1222 doses was followed by a rise in Spike-specific TCR breadth and depth.

TCRdb keeps only in-frame clones here, not all; method: immunoSEQ multiplex PCR. The sample includes around 100,000 clones, roughly nine tenths seen only once; the top ten take about 41%. This material consisted of peripheral blood, taken on day 0 of AZD1222 vaccination. V usage is TRBV7-9 and J usage is TRBJ1-2, with D uncertain. This receptor was identified in an adult in good health. CDR3 in DNA: TGTGCCAGCAGCTCGTTTGTTGGGGACTATGGCTACACCTTC. This codes for CASSSFVGDYGYTF.